A selection of T cell receptor beta chains follows, all from one sample in a study of blood T cell repertoires in COVID-19. The repertoire was sequenced with immunoSEQ multiplex PCR; TCRdb's copy has only in-frame clones and lacks some. The sample holds about 270,000 clones; around 82% are singletons and the top ten take roughly 3.1%. The sequenced material came from peripheral blood. The receptors were sampled from a woman between 18 and 29 years old with acute or convalescent COVID-19. Each CDR3 is given with its conserved first and last residue. Each record gives: V gene, J gene, D gene, clone size, CDR3 DNA, CDR3 protein. A D gene is named only where the DNA matches it firmly. The size field is filled for only some rows; it gives once, few, many or a size class.

v_call: TRBV6-5; j_call: TRBJ1-4; d_call: -; clone_size: -; cdr3_nt: TGTGCCAGCAGTTATCGGGGACTTAATGAAAAACTGTTTTTT; cdr3_aa: CASSYRGLNEKLFF
v_call: TRBV6-6; j_call: TRBJ2-1; d_call: -; clone_size: -; cdr3_nt: TGTGCCAGCAGTAACTGGCGGGATGAGCAGTTCTTC; cdr3_aa: CASSNWRDEQFF
v_call: TRBV4-3; j_call: TRBJ2-7; d_call: -; clone_size: -; cdr3_nt: TGCGCCAGCAGCCAAGGGACGGGAGTCTACGAGCAGTACTTC; cdr3_aa: CASSQGTGVYEQYF
v_call: TRBV30; j_call: TRBJ2-3; d_call: -; clone_size: -; cdr3_nt: TGTGCCTGGAGTCCAATTACAGGAGCCATAGATACGCAGTATTTT; cdr3_aa: CAWSPITGAIDTQYF
v_call: TRBV28; j_call: TRBJ1-5; d_call: TRBD1; clone_size: -; cdr3_nt: TGTGCCAGCAGTTTCTACAGGGGACAGCCCCAGCATTTT; cdr3_aa: CASSFYRGQPQHF
v_call: TRBV28; j_call: TRBJ1-2; d_call: -; clone_size: once; cdr3_nt: TGTGCCAGCAGTGAGCGAGGCGGACCGGACTTCTATGGCTACACCTTC; cdr3_aa: CASSERGGPDFYGYTF
v_call: TRBV3-1/TRBV3-2; j_call: TRBJ2-7; d_call: -; clone_size: -; cdr3_nt: TGTGCCAGCAGCCCCTTAGGACAGACCTACGAGCAGTACTTC; cdr3_aa: CASSPLGQTYEQYF
v_call: TRBV7-8; j_call: TRBJ2-1; d_call: TRBD2; clone_size: -; cdr3_nt: TGTGCCAGCAGCTCCCCCGCCACTAGCGGGAGAAACTACAATGAGCAGTTCTTC; cdr3_aa: CASSSPATSGRNYNEQFF
v_call: TRBV6-2/TRBV6-3; j_call: TRBJ2-1; d_call: TRBD1; clone_size: -; cdr3_nt: TGTGCCAGCAGTTACACCCGGGACAGACCCTACAATGAGCAGTTCTTC; cdr3_aa: CASSYTRDRPYNEQFF
v_call: TRBV2; j_call: TRBJ1-5; d_call: TRBD1; clone_size: -; cdr3_nt: TGTGCCAGCAGAGGGACAGGCCATAGCAATCAGCCCCAGCATTTT; cdr3_aa: CASRGTGHSNQPQHF
v_call: TRBV18; j_call: TRBJ2-6; d_call: -; clone_size: -; cdr3_nt: TGTGCCAGCTCAGTTTCGCGGGACTCTGGGGCCAACGTCCTGACTTTC; cdr3_aa: CASSVSRDSGANVLTF
v_call: TRBV5-1; j_call: TRBJ1-1; d_call: -; clone_size: once; cdr3_nt: TGCGCCAGCAGCTGGGGGGTGAACACTGAAGCTTTCTTT; cdr3_aa: CASSWGVNTEAFF
v_call: TRBV18; j_call: TRBJ2-7; d_call: TRBD1; clone_size: -; cdr3_nt: TGTGCCAGCTCACCAAGAACGGGACAGGGGGCCTACGAGCAGTACTTC; cdr3_aa: CASSPRTGQGAYEQYF
v_call: TRBV10-3; j_call: TRBJ2-7; d_call: TRBD1; clone_size: few; cdr3_nt: TGTGCCATCAGGCCGGGACAGGGGTACGAGCAGTACTTC; cdr3_aa: CAIRPGQGYEQYF
v_call: TRBV5-6; j_call: TRBJ2-3; d_call: -; clone_size: -; cdr3_nt: TGTGCCAGCAGCCTCCCCAGGGGCCGCACAGATACGCAGTATTTT; cdr3_aa: CASSLPRGRTDTQYF
v_call: TRBV4-1; j_call: TRBJ2-1; d_call: TRBD2; clone_size: -; cdr3_nt: TGCGCCAGCAGCCCGGAAGGGGCTAGCGGTTCGAATGAGCAGTTCTTC; cdr3_aa: CASSPEGASGSNEQFF
v_call: TRBV29-1; j_call: TRBJ1-6; d_call: TRBD1; clone_size: -; cdr3_nt: TGCAGCGTAGGGGACAGGGGGTCACCCCTCCACTTT; cdr3_aa: CSVGDRGSPLHF
v_call: TRBV7-9; j_call: TRBJ2-1; d_call: TRBD1; clone_size: -; cdr3_nt: TGTGCCAGCAGCTTAGTAGACAGGGGGCAGTTCTTC; cdr3_aa: CASSLVDRGQFF
v_call: TRBV30; j_call: TRBJ2-3; d_call: TRBD2; clone_size: -; cdr3_nt: TGTGCCTGGACAACTAGCGGGGGCACAGATACGCAGTATTTT; cdr3_aa: CAWTTSGGTDTQYF
v_call: TRBV30; j_call: TRBJ1-3; d_call: -; clone_size: -; cdr3_nt: TGTGCCTGGAGTTTAGGGACATTTGGAAACACCATATATTTT; cdr3_aa: CAWSLGTFGNTIYF